The entry that follows covers one TCR beta chain sequence. The antigen is not known. The record originates from a study of T-cell memory formation after mild COVID-19. Study-level points and caveats: Specificity for SARS-CoV-2 was not confirmed among the second-wave clones peaking on day 37.

One entry per CDR3 protein results from TCRdb running MiXCR on the 5' RACE reads. The repertoire holds under 250,000 distinct CDR3 sequences, with 27% as singletons. Germline V lookup: CDR1 SGHKS, CDR2 YYEKEE (reference sequence). The CDR3 consists of 13 residues. V shed 3 bases, J shed 3 bases, and the junction held 0 bases outside the gene matches. V is TRBV5-5 and J is TRBJ1-2, with 9 nucleotides matching TRBD1. The clonotype comes from an adult woman who had mild COVID-19 (a few samples of this study predate the infection). Cell type and time point are not known. Sequenced sample: PBMCs or a T cell subset sorted from them (not recorded which). The chain's CDR3 is CASSYRGHYGYTF. CDR3 DNA: TGTGCCAGCAGCTACAGGGGGCACTATGGCTACACCTTC.